A selection of T cell receptor beta chains follows, all from one sample in a study of long-term antiretroviral therapy in people with HIV. Produced via immunoSEQ multiplex PCR; TCRdb's table is partial and in-frame only. The data show 20,000 to 25,000 clones, about 86% seen once. The specimen comprised unsorted PBMCs, sampled 1.3 years after starting antiretroviral therapy. The receptors stem from a man aged 55 to 70 with HIV. Each CDR3 is given with its conserved first and last residue.

J | V | CDR3
TRBJ2-5 | TRBV11-2 | CASSSLDRYQETQYF
TRBJ1-1 | TRBV5-1 | CASSLVAQPNTEAFF
TRBJ2-1 | TRBV5-4 | CASGPWVGNEQFF
TRBJ2-7 | TRBV5-1 | CASKPPGLAGGGRQYF
TRBJ2-3 | TRBV7-9 | CASSRGLAGVLSTDTQYF
TRBJ1-1 | TRBV5-1 | CASSSGTGVYTEAFF
TRBJ2-1 | TRBV27 | CATTTGTGLWNEQFF
TRBJ2-2 | TRBV28 | CASTLSPDWLTGELFF
TRBJ2-2 | TRBV11-2 | CASSSLSGINTGELFF
TRBJ2-1 | TRBV5-1 | CASSPTLAGVNNEQFF
TRBJ2-1 | TRBV5-1 | CASSLGLAGPNPSSYNEQFF
TRBJ2-2 | TRBV7-9 | CASSVRRVNTGELFF
TRBJ1-1 | TRBV7-9 | CASSLDVEFTEAFF
TRBJ2-1 | TRBV27 | CASSTRGQGRTNNEQFF
TRBJ1-1 | TRBV13 | CASSLPGGEAFF
TRBJ2-7 | TRBV5-1 | CASSLRFGVPYEQYF
TRBJ2-1 | TRBV30 | CAWSVQGGGQFF
TRBJ2-7 | TRBV9 | CASSASGSVAYEQYF
TRBJ2-7 | TRBV6-1 | CASSEITLYEQYF
TRBJ1-1 | TRBV5-6 | CASRDPTRTEAFF
TRBJ2-5 | TRBV18 | CASSPRQQETQYF
TRBJ2-7 | TRBV5-1 | CASSLDALSYEQYF
TRBJ2-1 | TRBV29-1 | CSVEWGNNEQFF
TRBJ2-1 | TRBV6-5 | CASSLTRFHEQFF
TRBJ2-1 | TRBV11-2 | CASSSDSFNEQFF
TRBJ1-3 | TRBV5-4 | CASSRGTAGNTIYF
TRBJ2-2 | TRBV2 | CASSRYRPDTGELFF
TRBJ1-4 | TRBV7-9 | CASSLQTTNEKLFF